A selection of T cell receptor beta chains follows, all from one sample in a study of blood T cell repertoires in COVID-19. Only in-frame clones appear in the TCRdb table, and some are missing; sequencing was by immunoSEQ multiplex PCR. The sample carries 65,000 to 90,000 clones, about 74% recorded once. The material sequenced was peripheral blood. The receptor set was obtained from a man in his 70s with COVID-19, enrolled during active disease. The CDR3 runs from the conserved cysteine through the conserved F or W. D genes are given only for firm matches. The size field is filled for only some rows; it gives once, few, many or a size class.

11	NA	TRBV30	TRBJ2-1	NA	TGTGCCTGGGCGGCCTCGGGTGAGCAGTTCTTC	CAWAASGEQFF
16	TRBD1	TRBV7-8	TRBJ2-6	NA	TGTGCCAGCAGCTTAAGGGGGCTTCGCGGGGCCAACGTCCTGACTTTC	CASSLRGLRGANVLTF
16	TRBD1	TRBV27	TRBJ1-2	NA	TGTGCCAGCAGTTTAGGGCCTCACAGGGGGAACTATGGCTACACCTTC	CASSLGPHRGNYGYTF
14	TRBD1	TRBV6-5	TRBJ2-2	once	TGTGCCAGCAGTTCGACAGGGGGCACCGGGGAGCTGTTTTTT	CASSSTGGTGELFF
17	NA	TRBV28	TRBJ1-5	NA	TGTGCCAGCAGTTTAAGGGGGGGGCGGCACAGCAATCAGCCCCAGCATTTT	CASSLRGGRHSNQPQHF
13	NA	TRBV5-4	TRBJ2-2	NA	TGTGCCAGCAGCTCCCCGGGAACCGGGGAGCTGTTTTTT	CASSSPGTGELFF
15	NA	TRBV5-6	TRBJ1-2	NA	TGTGCCAGCAGCTTTGGGGACGGGAGCACCTATGGCTACACCTTC	CASSFGDGSTYGYTF
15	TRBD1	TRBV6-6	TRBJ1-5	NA	TGTGCCAGCAGCCCCGGGACAGGGGTAGGTCAGCCCCAGCATTTT	CASSPGTGVGQPQHF
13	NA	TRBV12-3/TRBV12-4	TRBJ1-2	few	TGTGCCAGCAGTTTAGCGGACAGATATGGCTACACCTTC	CASSLADRYGYTF
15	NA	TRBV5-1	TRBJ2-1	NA	TGCGCCAGCAGCTTAACAGGGTTTTTGTACAATGAGCAGTTCTTC	CASSLTGFLYNEQFF
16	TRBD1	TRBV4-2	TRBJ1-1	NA	TGTGCCAGCAGCCAACCTCCGGGACAGGGAGGAACTGAAGCTTTCTTT	CASSQPPGQGGTEAFF
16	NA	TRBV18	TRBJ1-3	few	TGTGCCAGCTCACCAACGGACAGCGGATTGGGAAACACCATATATTTT	CASSPTDSGLGNTIYF
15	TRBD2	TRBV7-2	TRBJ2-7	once	TGTGCCAGCAGCTTAGCTGAAGCGGGATCCTACGAGCAGTACTTC	CASSLAEAGSYEQYF
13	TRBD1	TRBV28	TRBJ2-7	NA	TGTGCCAGCAGTTTGCGGGACAGGAAAGAGCAGTACTTC	CASSLRDRKEQYF
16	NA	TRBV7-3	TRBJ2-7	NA	TGTGCCAGCAGCCTAGTTGGGGGCGGTCAAACCTACGAGCAGTACTTC	CASSLVGGGQTYEQYF
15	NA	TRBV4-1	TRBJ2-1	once	TGCGCCAGCAGCCGCCCTGAGGCCGACGGGAGTGAGCAGTTCTTC	CASSRPEADGSEQFF
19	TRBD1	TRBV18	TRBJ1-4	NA	TGTGCCAGCTCACCGCAAAGGACGGGACAGGGGGCTGTCCATGAAAAACTGTTTTTT	CASSPQRTGQGAVHEKLFF
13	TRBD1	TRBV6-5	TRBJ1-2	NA	TGTGCCAGCTACAGGGGCTCCCTTTATGGCTACACCTTC	CASYRGSLYGYTF
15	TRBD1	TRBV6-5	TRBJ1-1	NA	TGTGCCAGCAGGCCTAGGGACAGGGTAGGGCCTGAAGCTTTCTTT	CASRPRDRVGPEAFF
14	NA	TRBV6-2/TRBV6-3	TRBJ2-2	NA	TGTGCCAGCAGTCCCGGGGGAGGCACCGGGGAGCTGTTTTTT	CASSPGGGTGELFF
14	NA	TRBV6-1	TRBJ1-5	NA	TGTGCCAGCATGAGGCGTCAGAGCAATCAGCCCCAGCATTTT	CASMRRQSNQPQHF
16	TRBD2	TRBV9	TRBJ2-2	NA	TGTGCCAGCAGCGTAGACCCAAGCGGGAGTATCGGGGAGCTGTTTTTT	CASSVDPSGSIGELFF
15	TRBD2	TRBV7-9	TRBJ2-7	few	TGTGCCAGCAGCTTCCCTAGCGGGATCGGACCCGAGCAGTACTTC	CASSFPSGIGPEQYF
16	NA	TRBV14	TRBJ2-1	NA	TGTGCCAGCAGCGAATTCAGGTCCGGCTCCTACAATGAGCAGTTCTTC	CASSEFRSGSYNEQFF
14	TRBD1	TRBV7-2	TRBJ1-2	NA	TGTGCCAGCAGCTCGACAGGGGGGGCCTATGGCTACACCTTC	CASSSTGGAYGYTF
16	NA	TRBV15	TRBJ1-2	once	TGTGCCACCAGCAGAGCAGGGGCGAGGTTGGACTATGGCTACACCTTC	CATSRAGARLDYGYTF
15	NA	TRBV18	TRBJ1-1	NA	TGTGCCAGCTCACTTTCGACAGTGAGGAACACTGAAGCTTTCTTT	CASSLSTVRNTEAFF
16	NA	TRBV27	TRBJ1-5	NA	TGTGCCAGCGGGTTCGGAGGGATCCCGGGCAATCAGCCCCAGCATTTT	CASGFGGIPGNQPQHF
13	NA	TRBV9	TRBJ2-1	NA	TGTGCCAGCAGCCCGTCGCGGGAAGTCGAGCAGTTCTTC	CASSPSREVEQFF
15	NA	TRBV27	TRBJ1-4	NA	TGTGCCAGCAGTTTATCGAGGCGACCTAATGAAAAACTGTTTTTT	CASSLSRRPNEKLFF
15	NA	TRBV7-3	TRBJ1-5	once	TGTGCCAGCAGCGAACGGGGGGGAAGCAATCAGCCCCAGCATTTT	CASSERGGSNQPQHF
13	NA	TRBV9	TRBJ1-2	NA	TGTGCCAGCAGTCGAGAACCATTTCATGGCTACACCTTC	CASSREPFHGYTF
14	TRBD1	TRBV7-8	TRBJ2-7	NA	TGTGCCAGCAGCCAGGGGGTCAGGGTCGGCGAGCAGTACTTC	CASSQGVRVGEQYF
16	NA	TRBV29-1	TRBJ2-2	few	TGCAGCGTTGAAGTTTCAGGGGCAGCGCTACGCGGGGAGCTGTTTTTT	CSVEVSGAALRGELFF
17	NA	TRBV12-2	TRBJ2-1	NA	TGTGCAAGTCGCTCGTGCTCGCGAGAGTTCGCCCACAATGAGCAGTTCTTC	CASRSCSREFAHNEQFF
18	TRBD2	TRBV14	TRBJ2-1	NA	TGTGCCAGCAGCCACCCCGCGGGAGCTGGGAGCGCCTACAATGAGCAGTTCTTC	CASSHPAGAGSAYNEQFF
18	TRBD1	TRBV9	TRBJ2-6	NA	TGTGCCAGCAGCTACCCCCGGGACAGGGGTTCTGGGGCCAACGTCCTGACTTTC	CASSYPRDRGSGANVLTF
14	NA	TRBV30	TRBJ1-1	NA	TGTGCCTGGAACCAACAGGGTATGAACACTGAAGCTTTCTTT	CAWNQQGMNTEAFF
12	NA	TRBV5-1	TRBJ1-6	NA	TGCGCCAGCAGCTCCATGGACTCGGCCCTCCACTTT	CASSSMDSALHF
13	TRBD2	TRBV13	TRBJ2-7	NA	TGTGCCAGCAGCTTAGTCGTAGCGGGGGAGCAGTACTTC	CASSLVVAGEQYF
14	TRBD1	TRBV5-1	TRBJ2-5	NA	TGCGCCAGCAGCAGGGGACAGGGAAAAGAGACCCAGTACTTC	CASSRGQGKETQYF
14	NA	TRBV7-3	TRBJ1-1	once	TGTGCCAGCAGCCCGACAGTATCGAACACTGAAGCTTTCTTT	CASSPTVSNTEAFF
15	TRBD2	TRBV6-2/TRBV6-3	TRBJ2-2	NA	TGTGCCAGCAGTACTGCGGGGGGGTTCCCCGGGGAGCTGTTTTTT	CASSTAGGFPGELFF
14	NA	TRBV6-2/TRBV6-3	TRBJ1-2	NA	TGTGCCAGCAGTTATGACAGCTCTAACTATGGCTACACCTTC	CASSYDSSNYGYTF
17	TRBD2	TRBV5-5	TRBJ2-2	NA	TGTGCCAGCAGCAAAGACCCGGGACTAGCGGGCACCGGGGAGCTGTTTTTT	CASSKDPGLAGTGELFF
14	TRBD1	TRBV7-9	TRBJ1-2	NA	TGTGCCAGCAGCTTATTACAGGGGGCGGATGGCTACACCTTC	CASSLLQGADGYTF
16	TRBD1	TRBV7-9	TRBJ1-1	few	TGTGCCAGCAGCTCAACGACAGGGGGCCTTCCCACTGAAGCTTTCTTT	CASSSTTGGLPTEAFF
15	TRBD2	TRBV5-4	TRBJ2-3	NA	TGTGCCAGCAGCACTATAGCGGGAGCGAAGGATACGCAGTATTTT	CASSTIAGAKDTQYF
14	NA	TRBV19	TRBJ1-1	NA	TGTGCCAGTAGTGCATGGTCAGGGTCCACTGAAGCTTTCTTT	CASSAWSGSTEAFF
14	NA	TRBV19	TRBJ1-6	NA	TGTGCCAGTAGTAACAAGGGGTCGAATTCACCCCTCCACTTT	CASSNKGSNSPLHF